This T cell receptor beta chain was identified in a study of blood T cell repertoires in COVID-19. In the study overall: The cDNA or gDNA used as material had been derived from T cells, B-cell-depleted T cells, or PBMCs.

In germline, CDR1 is LNHDA, CDR2 SQIVND (reference sequence). The V gene lost 10 bases and the J gene lost 1 base, with 14 bases spanning the gap. The CDR3 loop spans 14 amino acids. Source study methods: From reference gene primer amplification, estimates of nucleated cell counts were derived. Profiling relied on immunoSEQ multiplex PCR, and the TCRdb table lists in-frame clones only, not all of them. Clone size and the V and J calls come from that table; the DNA yielded D and trimming. Found here are 150,000 to 200,000 clones, approximately 85% of them singletons; the top ten hold roughly 11%. The material sequenced was peripheral blood. J is TRBJ1-5 and V is TRBV19; TRBD1 is a possible D gene (5 bases). This receptor was taken from a human donor with active or convalescent COVID-19. The donor label of this sample is uncertain. This chain's CDR3 is CATRRRGSNQPQHF. The CDR3 nucleotides read TGTGCCACCCGACGCCGGGGGAGCAATCAGCCCCAGCATTTT.